Sequencing of this T cell receptor (beta chain) was carried out in a study of cytomegalovirus exposure and HLA in healthy donors. PCR primers comprised 60 Vbeta and 13 Jbeta primers. The protocol was immunoSEQ multiplex PCR, while the TCRdb copy is restricted to in-frame clones and leaves out a portion. This sample has roughly 160,000 clones; roughly 80% occur once, and the top ten carry roughly 3.6%. Germline values: CDR1 ENHRY, CDR2 SYGVKD. V lost 1 base, J lost 7 bases, and 8 bases stayed unmatched. The CDR3 contains 15 residues. The gene calls are TRBV10-3 and TRBJ2-7, with 9 bases aligning to TRBD1. This clonotype originated in a young man in good health and CMV-seropositive. Source material: PBMCs. In DNA, the CDR3 is TGTGCCATCAGTGAGTTGGGGACAGGGCCCGGGGAGCAGTACTTC. It translates to CAISELGTGPGEQYF.